A single count supports the clone carrying this TCR beta chain. The target antigen is unknown. Clones were sequenced by immunoSEQ multiplex PCR, and TCRdb holds only the in-frame ones, with some missing. This table holds more than 65,000 clones, roughly 96% found once. This sample stems from a study of cytomegalovirus exposure and HLA in healthy donors. Regarding the study as a whole: Altogether, 160 or so TCR beta chains were recorded as cytomegalovirus-associated.

There are 13 residues in the CDR3. Germline-derived CDR1 and CDR2 are MNHNS and SASEGT. Sequencing used PBMCs. This clonotype originated in a woman between 18 and 29 years old in good health and CMV-seronegative. The V gene is TRBV6-1, the J gene TRBJ1-1; possible D gene TRBD1, 5 bases. The CDR3 DNA reads TGTGTCACAGAACGGGGGTTGAACACTGAAGCTTTCTTT. It translates to CVTERGLNTEAFF.